The clone carrying this T cell receptor beta chain was observed many times. Its target is unknown. 5'RACE employing 10-nucleotide random UMIs yielded the cDNA. TCRdb itself ran the 5' RACE reads through MiXCR, one entry per CDR3 protein. Of about 65,000 distinct CDR3 sequences in the sample, about 4% were seen once. The sample comes from a study of neurological immune-mediated disorders. The overall study: The approximately 34 multiple sclerosis patients comprised about 30 that were relapsing-remitting and 3 that were secondary progressive. General observations from the study: Sharing of CDR3 amino acid sequences among expanded clones across subjects was absent, suggesting private repertoires in all groups.

CDR3 size: 15 residues. Germline V CDR1 and CDR2: SGHTA, FQGNSA. After removal of 2 bases from V and 9 bases from J, the junction contained 7 bases not matched to a gene. The TCR comes from a man aged 50 or older with multiple sclerosis. Sequenced sample: PBMCs. The chain couples TRBV7-2 to TRBJ2-1; 10 nucleotides agree with TRBD2. The CDR3: CASSLRAGGPGEQFF. CDR3 nucleotide sequence: TGTGCCAGCAGCTTACGAGCGGGGGGGCCTGGTGAGCAGTTCTTC.